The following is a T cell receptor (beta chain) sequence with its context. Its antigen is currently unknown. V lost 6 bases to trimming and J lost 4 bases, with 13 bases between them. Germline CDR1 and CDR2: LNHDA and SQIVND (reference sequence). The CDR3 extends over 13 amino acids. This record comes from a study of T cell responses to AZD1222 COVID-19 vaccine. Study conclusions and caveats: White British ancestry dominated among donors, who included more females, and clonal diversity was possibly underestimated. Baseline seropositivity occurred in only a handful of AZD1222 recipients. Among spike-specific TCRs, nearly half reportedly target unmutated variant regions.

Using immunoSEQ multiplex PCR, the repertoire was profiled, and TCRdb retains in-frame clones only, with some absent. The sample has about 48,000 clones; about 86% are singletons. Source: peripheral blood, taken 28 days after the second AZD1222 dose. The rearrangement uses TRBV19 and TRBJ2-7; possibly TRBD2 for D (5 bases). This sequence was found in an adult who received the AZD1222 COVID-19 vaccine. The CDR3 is CASREGSGYEQYF. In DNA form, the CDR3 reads TGTGCCAGTAGAGAGGGTTCGGGTTACGAGCAGTACTTC.